This T cell receptor beta chain was retrieved from a study of human T cells and chemical hapten exposure. For the study at large: Patients' scalps got diphenylcyclopropenone weekly throughout the approximately 24-week study.

Time point of the sample: patch test 2, 6 weeks after DPC sensitization. Treatment given: therapeutic diphenylcyclopropenone sensitization with weekly scalp DPC. Alopecia patients deemed DPC-suitable, aged 18 to 70, excluding pregnancy. CDR1 LGHNA and CDR2 YSLEER come from the germline V gene. V lost 4 bases to trimming and J lost 6 bases; unmatched junction nucleotides: 10. The CDR3 runs to 15 residues. Unique molecular identifiers were attached to individual cDNA molecules within the library. One entry per CDR3 protein, called by TCRdb with MiXCR from the RACE reads. The sample has over 65,000 distinct CDR3 sequences, more than 9% seen once.

The sequences come from whole blood, collected in connection with sensitization to the hapten diphenylcyclopropenone (DPC). The source of this sequence is a man aged 18 to 30 with alopecia areata. Some clones in this sample may be carry-over from other donors' samples. The chain carries TRBV4-3 and TRBJ1-1; the match to TRBD1 covers 8 bases. In DNA, the CDR3 is TGCGCCAGCAGCCCACCGACAGGGGAAGCCTCTGAAGCTTTCTTT. This sequence encodes CASSPPTGEASEAFF.